The rows below give T cell receptor beta chains drawn from one sample of a study of a mutant IDH1 vaccine in newly diagnosed glioma. For these receptors, no antigen is known. The table came from immunoSEQ multiplex PCR; TCRdb's copy has only in-frame clones and leaves some out. The sample contains about 48,000 clones, 70% to 85% of which appear only once. The sequencing used PBMCs, collected from a glioma patient whose treatment included an IDH1 peptide vaccine. These TCRs come from a man in his forties or fifties with glioma. Both conserved end residues are part of each CDR3. The order of the fields is D gene, clone size, V gene, CDR3 length, J gene, CDR3 protein, CDR3 DNA. A D gene is named only where the DNA matches it firmly. Size is omitted from some rows. Given values are once, few, many or a class for expanded clones.

D: NA; size: NA; V: TRBV11-2; length: 15; J: TRBJ1-2; CDR3: CASSLDLQGSSGYTF; DNA: TGTGCCAGCAGCTTAGATCTACAGGGTTCAAGTGGCTACACCTTC
D: TRBD1; size: few; V: TRBV11-2; length: 14; J: TRBJ1-2; CDR3: CASSLGGQIYGYTF; DNA: TGTGCCAGCAGCCTTGGGGGACAGATCTATGGCTACACCTTC
D: TRBD1; size: few; V: TRBV10-3; length: 14; J: TRBJ1-1; CDR3: CAIRTGSMNTEAFF; DNA: TGTGCCATCCGGACAGGGTCTATGAACACTGAAGCTTTCTTT
D: TRBD1; size: NA; V: TRBV30; length: 15; J: TRBJ2-3; CDR3: CAWSATGGGTDTQYF; DNA: TGTGCCTGGAGTGCGACAGGGGGAGGGACAGATACGCAGTATTTT
D: NA; size: NA; V: TRBV4-1; length: 14; J: TRBJ2-1; CDR3: CASSQSTGNNEQFF; DNA: TGCGCCAGCAGCCAATCGACAGGTAACAATGAGCAGTTCTTC
D: TRBD1; size: once; V: TRBV18; length: 15; J: TRBJ1-2; CDR3: CASSPDRVMRNGYTF; DNA: TGTGCCAGCTCTCCGGACAGGGTGATGCGGAATGGCTACACCTTC
D: NA; size: NA; V: TRBV6-5; length: 14; J: TRBJ1-4; CDR3: CASSYVQGDEKLFF; DNA: TGTGCCAGCAGTTACGTCCAGGGCGATGAAAAACTGTTTTTT
D: NA; size: NA; V: TRBV7-9; length: 12; J: TRBJ1-2; CDR3: CASSLNLGGYTF; DNA: TGTGCCAGCAGCTTAAATCTTGGTGGCTACACCTTC
D: TRBD1; size: few; V: TRBV6-5; length: 15; J: TRBJ1-4; CDR3: CASGQTGGSNEKLFF; DNA: TGTGCCAGCGGGCAGACAGGGGGCTCTAATGAAAAACTGTTTTTT
D: NA; size: NA; V: TRBV19; length: 13; J: TRBJ1-3; CDR3: CASKLGNGNTIYF; DNA: TGTGCCAGTAAACTCGGAAATGGAAACACCATATATTTT
D: TRBD1; size: once; V: TRBV18; length: 15; J: TRBJ1-3; CDR3: CASSHGTGDGNTIYF; DNA: TGTGCCAGCTCGCACGGGACAGGGGATGGAAACACCATATATTTT
D: NA; size: NA; V: TRBV5-1; length: 13; J: TRBJ2-5; CDR3: CASSPGVQETQYF; DNA: TGCGCCAGCAGCCCCGGGGTACAAGAGACCCAGTACTTC
D: NA; size: NA; V: TRBV2; length: 14; J: TRBJ1-6; CDR3: CASSEVGAGKSVHF; DNA: TGTGCCAGCAGTGAAGTTGGGGCCGGCAAGTCGGTCCACTTT
D: NA; size: NA; V: TRBV5-4; length: 14; J: TRBJ2-3; CDR3: CASSSLQSTDTQYF; DNA: TGTGCCAGCAGCTCCCTACAGAGCACAGATACGCAGTATTTT
D: NA; size: NA; V: TRBV4-1; length: 13; J: TRBJ1-1; CDR3: CASGRQMNTEAFF; DNA: TGCGCCAGCGGGAGACAGATGAACACTGAAGCTTTCTTT
D: TRBD1; size: NA; V: TRBV15; length: 12; J: TRBJ2-7; CDR3: CAKDREKFEQYF; DNA: TGTGCCAAAGACAGGGAAAAATTCGAGCAGTACTTC
D: NA; size: NA; V: TRBV6-1; length: 14; J: TRBJ2-2; CDR3: CASSGATYTGELFF; DNA: TGTGCCAGCAGTGGTGCGACATACACCGGGGAGCTGTTTTTT
D: TRBD1; size: NA; V: TRBV6-6; length: 13; J: TRBJ1-5; CDR3: CASTTGAGQPQHF; DNA: TGTGCCAGCACCACAGGGGCTGGTCAGCCCCAGCATTTT
D: NA; size: once; V: TRBV30; length: 12; J: TRBJ2-1; CDR3: CAWIAGSPQQFF; DNA: TGTGCCTGGATTGCGGGGTCACCCCAGCAGTTCTTC
D: NA; size: NA; V: TRBV29-1; length: 15; J: TRBJ2-3; CDR3: CSVEDLDGSTDTQYF; DNA: TGCAGCGTTGAAGATCTCGATGGGTCCACAGATACGCAGTATTTT
D: NA; size: once; V: TRBV27; length: 14; J: TRBJ1-1; CDR3: CASSYSSTGTEAFF; DNA: TGTGCCAGCAGTTATTCCTCAACGGGGACTGAAGCTTTCTTT
D: TRBD1; size: NA; V: TRBV2; length: 23; J: TRBJ2-7; CDR3: CASSGGVFSQDRGRRIGPYEQYF; DNA: TGTGCCAGCAGTGGGGGCGTTTTTTCCCAGGACAGGGGAAGGAGGATAGGTCCGTACGAGCAGTACTTC
D: NA; size: NA; V: TRBV10-3; length: 15; J: TRBJ1-5; CDR3: CAISVERSSNQPQHF; DNA: TGTGCCATCAGTGTCGAGCGTTCGAGCAATCAGCCCCAGCATTTT
D: TRBD1; size: NA; V: TRBV7-6; length: 14; J: TRBJ2-2; CDR3: CASSLTGGTGELFF; DNA: TGTGCCAGCAGCTTGACAGGGGGCACCGGGGAGCTGTTTTTT
D: NA; size: few; V: TRBV2; length: 14; J: TRBJ1-5; CDR3: CASRVGPLNQPQHF; DNA: TGTGCCAGCAGGGTCGGACCGCTCAATCAGCCCCAGCATTTT
D: NA; size: NA; V: TRBV11-3; length: 13; J: TRBJ2-3; CDR3: CASGLGGLDTQYF; DNA: TGTGCCAGCGGTCTTGGCGGGCTGGATACGCAGTATTTT
D: TRBD2; size: NA; V: TRBV4-1; length: 16; J: TRBJ2-1; CDR3: CASSQERAGYENEQFF; DNA: TGCGCCAGCAGCCAAGAAAGAGCGGGGTACGAGAATGAGCAGTTCTTC
D: NA; size: NA; V: TRBV11-2; length: 14; J: TRBJ1-1; CDR3: CASSLGGMNTEAFF; DNA: TGTGCCAGCAGCTTAGGTGGCATGAACACTGAAGCTTTCTTT
D: NA; size: NA; V: TRBV15; length: 14; J: TRBJ1-1; CDR3: CATSQEAASREAFF; DNA: TGTGCCACCAGCCAAGAGGCGGCAAGCAGGGAAGCTTTCTTT
D: NA; size: NA; V: TRBV2; length: 14; J: TRBJ1-3; CDR3: CASSAGTSAHTIYF; DNA: TGTGCCAGCAGTGCAGGGACCTCGGCTCACACCATATATTTT
D: NA; size: NA; V: TRBV5-1; length: 15; J: TRBJ1-2; CDR3: CASSLLSQLNYGYTF; DNA: TGCGCCAGCAGCTTGCTTAGTCAGCTTAACTATGGCTACACCTTC
D: NA; size: NA; V: TRBV7-2; length: 12; J: TRBJ1-3; CDR3: CASSLQGNTIYF; DNA: TGTGCCAGCAGCCTACAGGGAAACACCATATATTTT
D: NA; size: NA; V: TRBV7-9; length: 14; J: TRBJ1-3; CDR3: CASVPSGNRNTIYF; DNA: TGTGCCAGCGTCCCTTCGGGTAATAGAAACACCATATATTTT
D: NA; size: NA; V: TRBV19; length: 16; J: TRBJ1-4; CDR3: CASSLGRKWTNEKLFF; DNA: TGTGCCAGTAGTCTGGGACGGAAATGGACTAATGAAAAACTGTTTTTT
D: TRBD1; size: once; V: TRBV27; length: 15; J: TRBJ2-7; CDR3: CASSTPGQNLYEQYF; DNA: TGTGCCAGCAGTACCCCGGGACAGAATTTATACGAGCAGTACTTC
D: NA; size: NA; V: TRBV7-8; length: 14; J: TRBJ1-1; CDR3: CASSGPGGNTEAFF; DNA: TGTGCCAGCAGCGGCCCCGGGGGAAACACTGAAGCTTTCTTT
D: NA; size: NA; V: TRBV29-1; length: 11; J: TRBJ1-1; CDR3: CSVEEGGEAFF; DNA: TGCAGCGTTGAAGAAGGAGGGGAAGCTTTCTTT
D: NA; size: NA; V: TRBV7-9; length: 11; J: TRBJ2-1; CDR3: CASSLNTPHIF; DNA: TGTGCCAGCAGCCTCAACACCCCCCATATCTTC
D: TRBD1; size: NA; V: TRBV5-1; length: 12; J: TRBJ2-7; CDR3: CASSRDRYEQYF; DNA: TGCGCCAGCAGCAGGGACAGATACGAGCAGTACTTC
D: NA; size: NA; V: TRBV25-1; length: 12; J: TRBJ1-2; CDR3: CASRQGSYGYTF; DNA: TGTGCCAGCAGACAGGGTTCCTATGGCTACACCTTC
D: NA; size: few; V: TRBV19; length: 16; J: TRBJ2-5; CDR3: CASSILWGRGGETQYF; DNA: TGTGCCAGTAGTATCCTGTGGGGGCGAGGAGGGGAGACCCAGTACTTC
D: TRBD1; size: NA; V: TRBV18; length: 17; J: TRBJ1-4; CDR3: CASSPQAHGTGKEKLFF; DNA: TGTGCCAGCTCACCACAAGCTCATGGGACAGGGAAGGAAAAACTGTTTTTT
D: NA; size: NA; V: TRBV30; length: 15; J: TRBJ2-2; CDR3: CAWSKLGANTGELFF; DNA: TGTGCCTGGAGTAAGCTAGGGGCGAACACCGGGGAGCTGTTTTTT
D: NA; size: once; V: TRBV27; length: 14; J: TRBJ2-7; CDR3: CASRAWKGTYEQYF; DNA: TGTGCCAGCAGAGCCTGGAAGGGTACCTACGAGCAGTACTTC
D: NA; size: NA; V: TRBV9; length: 14; J: TRBJ1-6; CDR3: CASSAPVYNSPLHF; DNA: TGTGCCAGCAGCGCACCGGTCTATAATTCACCCCTCCACTTT
D: TRBD2; size: NA; V: TRBV19; length: 18; J: TRBJ2-7; CDR3: CASSALPGQRGNSYEQYF; DNA: TGTGCCAGTAGTGCTCTACCGGGCCAGCGGGGGAACTCCTACGAGCAGTACTTC